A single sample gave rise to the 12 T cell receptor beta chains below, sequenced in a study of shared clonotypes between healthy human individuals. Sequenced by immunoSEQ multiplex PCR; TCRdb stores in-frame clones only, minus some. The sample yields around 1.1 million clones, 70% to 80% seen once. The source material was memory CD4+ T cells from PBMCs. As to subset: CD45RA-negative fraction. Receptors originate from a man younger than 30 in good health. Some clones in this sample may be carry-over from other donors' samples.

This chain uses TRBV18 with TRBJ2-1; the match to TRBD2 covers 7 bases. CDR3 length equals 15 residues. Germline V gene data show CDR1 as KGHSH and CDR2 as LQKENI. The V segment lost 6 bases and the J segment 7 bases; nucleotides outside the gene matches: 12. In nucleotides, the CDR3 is TGTGCCAGCTCCCCCGGGGGGTTACGGCTTAATGAGCAGTTCTTC. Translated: CASSPGGLRLNEQFF.

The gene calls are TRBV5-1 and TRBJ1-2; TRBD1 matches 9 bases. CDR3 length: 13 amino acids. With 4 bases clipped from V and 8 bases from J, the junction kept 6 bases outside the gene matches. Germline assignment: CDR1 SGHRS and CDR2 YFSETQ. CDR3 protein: CASSRGTGLGYTF. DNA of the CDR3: TGCGCCAGCAGCCGCGGGACAGGGTTGGGCTACACCTTC.

The CDR3 region is CASSGDSSTDTQYF. Written as DNA, the CDR3 is TGTGCCAGTAGTGGGGACAGTAGCACAGATACGCAGTATTTT. The chain uses TRBV11-3 and TRBJ2-3, with 7 bases matching TRBD1. The CDR3 runs 14 residues. Losses at the gene ends were 9 bases for V and 0 bases for J; bases not matched to a gene: 6. From germline, CDR1 is SGHNT and CDR2 YENEEA.

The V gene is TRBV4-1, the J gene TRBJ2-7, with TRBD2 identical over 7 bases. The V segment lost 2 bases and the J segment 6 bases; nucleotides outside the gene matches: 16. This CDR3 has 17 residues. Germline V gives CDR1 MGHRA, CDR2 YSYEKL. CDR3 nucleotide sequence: TGCGCCAGCAGCCAAAATTTTGTGGCGGGAGTAACGGGCGAGCAGTACTTC. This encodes CASSQNFVAGVTGEQYF.

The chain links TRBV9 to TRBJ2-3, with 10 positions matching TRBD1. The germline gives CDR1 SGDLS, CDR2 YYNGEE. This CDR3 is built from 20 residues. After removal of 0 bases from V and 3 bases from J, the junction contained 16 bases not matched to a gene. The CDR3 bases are TGTGCCAGCAGCGTAGCACGGCGACAGGGGGCCAGTGTGAGAACAGATACGCAGTATTTT. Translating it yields CASSVARRQGASVRTDTQYF.

This CDR3 reads CASSEQGEDGYTF. For the CDR3, the DNA is TGCGCCAGCTCCGAACAGGGGGAGGATGGCTACACCTTC. The J gene is TRBJ1-2, the V gene TRBV5-1, with 8 bases aligning to TRBD1. Germline values: CDR1 SGHRS, CDR2 YFSETQ. V gave up 7 bases and J gave up 6 bases; unmatched junction bases: 8. The CDR3 is 13 residues long.

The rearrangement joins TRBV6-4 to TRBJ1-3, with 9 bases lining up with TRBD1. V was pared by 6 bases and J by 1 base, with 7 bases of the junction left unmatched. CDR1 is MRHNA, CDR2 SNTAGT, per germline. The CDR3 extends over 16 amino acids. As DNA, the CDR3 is TGTGCCAGCAGATCCTGGGGACAGGGTTCTGGAAACACCATATATTTT. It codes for CASRSWGQGSGNTIYF.

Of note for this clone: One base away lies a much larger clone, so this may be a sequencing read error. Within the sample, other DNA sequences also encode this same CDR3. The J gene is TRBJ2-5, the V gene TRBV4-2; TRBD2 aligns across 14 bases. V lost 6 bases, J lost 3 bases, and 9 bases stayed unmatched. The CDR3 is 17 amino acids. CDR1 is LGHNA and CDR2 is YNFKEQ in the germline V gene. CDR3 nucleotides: TGTGCCAGCAGTCCGCGACTAGCGGGAGGGATGGAAGAGACCCAGTACTTC. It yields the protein CASSPRLAGGMEETQYF.

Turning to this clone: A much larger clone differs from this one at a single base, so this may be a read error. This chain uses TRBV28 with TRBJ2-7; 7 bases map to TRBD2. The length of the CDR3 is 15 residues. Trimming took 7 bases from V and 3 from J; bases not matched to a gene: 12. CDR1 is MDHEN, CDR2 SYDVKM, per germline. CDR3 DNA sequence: TGTGCCAGCACCACCACGGGGGGTTCCATCTACGAGCAGTACTTC. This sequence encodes CASTTTGGSIYEQYF.

In nucleotides, the CDR3 is TGTGCCAGCAGCTTAGGTGGGGCACGGGAAAAACTGTTTTTT. Protein product: CASSLGGAREKLFF. The J gene is TRBJ1-4, the V gene TRBV7-9; D perhaps matches TRBD1 (5 bases). The CDR3 extends over 14 amino acids. Looked up from germline, CDR1 is SEHNR and CDR2 is FQNEAQ (reference sequence). Deletions cut 1 base from V and 8 bases from J, with 11 bases between. The variable domain in full, completed from reference TRBV7-9 and TRBJ1-4, reads DTGVSQNPRHKITKRGQNVTFRCDPISEHNRLYWYRQTLGQGPEFLTYFQNEAQLEKSRLLSDRFSAERPKGSFSTLEIQRTEQGDSAMYLCASSLGGAREKLFFGSGTQLSVL.

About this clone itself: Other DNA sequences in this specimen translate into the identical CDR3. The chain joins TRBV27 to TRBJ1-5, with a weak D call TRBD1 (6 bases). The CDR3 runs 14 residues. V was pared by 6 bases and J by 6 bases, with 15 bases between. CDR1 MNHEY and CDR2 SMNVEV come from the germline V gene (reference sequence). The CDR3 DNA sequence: TGTGCCAGCAGGCTAGGGGGTGCTGGTCAGCCCCAGCATTTT. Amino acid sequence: CASRLGGAGQPQHF.

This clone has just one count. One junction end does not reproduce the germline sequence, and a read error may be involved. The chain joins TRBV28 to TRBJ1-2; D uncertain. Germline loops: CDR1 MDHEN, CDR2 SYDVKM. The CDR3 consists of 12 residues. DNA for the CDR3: TGTGCCAGCATTTTAAGAAGCTATGGCTACACCTTC. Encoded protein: CASILRSYGYTF.